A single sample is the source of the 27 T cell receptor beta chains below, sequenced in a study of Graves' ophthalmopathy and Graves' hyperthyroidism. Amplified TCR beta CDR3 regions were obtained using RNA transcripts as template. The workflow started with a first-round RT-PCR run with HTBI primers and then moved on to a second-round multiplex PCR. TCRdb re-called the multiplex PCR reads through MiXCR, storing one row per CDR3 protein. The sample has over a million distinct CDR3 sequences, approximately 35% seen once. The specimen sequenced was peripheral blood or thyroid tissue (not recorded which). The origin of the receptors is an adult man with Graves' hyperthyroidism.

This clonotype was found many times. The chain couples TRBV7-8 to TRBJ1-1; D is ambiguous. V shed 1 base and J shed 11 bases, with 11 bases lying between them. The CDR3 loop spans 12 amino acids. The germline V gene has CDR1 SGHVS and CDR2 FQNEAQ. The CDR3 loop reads CASSLGTGLAFF. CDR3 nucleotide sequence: TGTGCCAGCAGCTTAGGAACGGGGTTGGCTTTCTTT.

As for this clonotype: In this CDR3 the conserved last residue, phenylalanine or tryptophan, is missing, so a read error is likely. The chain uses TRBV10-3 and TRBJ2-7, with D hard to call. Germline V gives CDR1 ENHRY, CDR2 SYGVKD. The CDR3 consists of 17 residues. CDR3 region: CASSYSPLGSRSYEQYI. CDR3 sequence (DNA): TGTGCCAGCAGTTACTCTCCCCTCGGATCGCGATCCTACGAGCAGTACATC.

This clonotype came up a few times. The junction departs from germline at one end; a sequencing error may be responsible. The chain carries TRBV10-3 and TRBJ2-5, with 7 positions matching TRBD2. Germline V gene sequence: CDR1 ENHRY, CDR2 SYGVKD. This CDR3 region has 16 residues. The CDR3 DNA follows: TGTGCCAGCAGTCCTTCTTGGGCTAGCGGACAAGAGACCCAGTACTTC. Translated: CASSPSWASGQETQYF.

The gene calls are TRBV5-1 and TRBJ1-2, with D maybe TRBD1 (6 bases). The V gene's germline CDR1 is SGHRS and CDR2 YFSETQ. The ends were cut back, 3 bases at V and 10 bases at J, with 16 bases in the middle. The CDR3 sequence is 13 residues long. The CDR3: CASSSQAGDDYTF. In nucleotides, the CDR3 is TGCGCCAGCAGCTCACAGGCAGGGGACGACTACACCTTC.

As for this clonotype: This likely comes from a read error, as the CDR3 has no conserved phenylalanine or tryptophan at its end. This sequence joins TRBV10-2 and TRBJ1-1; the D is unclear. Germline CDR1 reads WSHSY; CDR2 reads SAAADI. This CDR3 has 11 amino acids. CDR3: CASSYGTEAFL. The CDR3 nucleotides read TGTGCCAGCAGTTATGGAACTGAAGCTTTCCTT.

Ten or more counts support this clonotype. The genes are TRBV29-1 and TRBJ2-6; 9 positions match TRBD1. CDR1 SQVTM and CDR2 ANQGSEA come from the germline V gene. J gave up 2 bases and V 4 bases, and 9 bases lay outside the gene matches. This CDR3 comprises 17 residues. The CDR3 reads CSVAWDRVNPGANVLTF. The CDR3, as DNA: TGCAGCGTTGCGTGGGACAGGGTAAACCCTGGGGCCAACGTCCTGACTTTC.

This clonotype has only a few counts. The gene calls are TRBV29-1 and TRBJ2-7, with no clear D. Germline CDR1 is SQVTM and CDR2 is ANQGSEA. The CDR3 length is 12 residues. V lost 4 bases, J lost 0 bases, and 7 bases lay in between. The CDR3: CSVVLPSYEQYF. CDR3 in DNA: TGCAGCGTTGTACTACCCTCCTACGAGCAGTACTTC.

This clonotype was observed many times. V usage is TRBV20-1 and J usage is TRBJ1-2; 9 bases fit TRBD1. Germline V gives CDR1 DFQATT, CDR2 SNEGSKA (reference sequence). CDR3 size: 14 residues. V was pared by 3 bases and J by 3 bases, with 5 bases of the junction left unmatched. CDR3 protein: CSASPRQGDYGYTF. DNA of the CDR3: TGCAGTGCTAGCCCCCGACAGGGGGACTATGGCTACACCTTC.

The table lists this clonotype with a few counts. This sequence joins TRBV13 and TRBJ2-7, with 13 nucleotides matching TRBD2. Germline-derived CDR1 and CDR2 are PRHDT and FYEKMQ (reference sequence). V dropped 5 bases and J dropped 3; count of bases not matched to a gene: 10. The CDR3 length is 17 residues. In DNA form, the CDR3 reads TGTGCCAGCAGCCCGGCAGGGACTAGCGGGATCTTCTACGAGCAGTACTTC. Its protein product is CASSPAGTSGIFYEQYF.

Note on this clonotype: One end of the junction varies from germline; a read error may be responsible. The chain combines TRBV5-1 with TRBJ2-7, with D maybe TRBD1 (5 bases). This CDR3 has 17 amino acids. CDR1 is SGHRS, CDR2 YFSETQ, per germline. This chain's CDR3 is CASSFQGDTPNHYEQYF. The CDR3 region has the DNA TGTGCCAGCAGCTTCCAGGGCGACACACCAAACCACTACGAGCAGTACTTC.

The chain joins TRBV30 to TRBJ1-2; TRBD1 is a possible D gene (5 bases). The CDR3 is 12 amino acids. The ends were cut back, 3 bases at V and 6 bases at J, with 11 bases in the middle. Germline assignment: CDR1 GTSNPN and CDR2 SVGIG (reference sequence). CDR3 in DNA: TGTGCCTGGAGCGAGACAGACGATGGCTACACCTTC. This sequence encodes CAWSETDDGYTF.

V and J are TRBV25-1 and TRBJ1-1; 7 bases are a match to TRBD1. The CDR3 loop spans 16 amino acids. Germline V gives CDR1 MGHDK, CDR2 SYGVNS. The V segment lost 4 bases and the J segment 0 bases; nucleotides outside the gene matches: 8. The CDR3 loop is CASSGENRGMNTEAFF. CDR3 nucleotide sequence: TGTGCCAGCAGTGGAGAAAACAGGGGCATGAACACTGAAGCTTTCTTT.

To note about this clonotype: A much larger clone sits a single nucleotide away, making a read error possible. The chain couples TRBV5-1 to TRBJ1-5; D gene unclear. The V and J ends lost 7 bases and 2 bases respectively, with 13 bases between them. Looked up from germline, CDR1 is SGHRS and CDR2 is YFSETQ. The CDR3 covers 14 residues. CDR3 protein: CASPGFFGNQPQHF. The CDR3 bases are TGCGCCAGCCCTGGGTTTTTTGGCAATCAGCCCCAGCATTTT. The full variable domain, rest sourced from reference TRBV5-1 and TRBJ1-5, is KAGVTQTPRYLIKTRGQQVTLSCSPISGHRSVSWYQQTPGQGLQFLFEYFSETQRNKGNFPGRFSGRQFSNSRSEMNVSTLELGDSALYLCASPGFFGNQPQHFGDGTRLSIL.

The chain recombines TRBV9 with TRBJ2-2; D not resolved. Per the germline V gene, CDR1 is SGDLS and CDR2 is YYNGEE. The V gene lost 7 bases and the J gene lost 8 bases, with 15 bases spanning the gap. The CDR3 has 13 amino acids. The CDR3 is CASGPRSPGELFF. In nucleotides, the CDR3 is TGTGCCAGCGGTCCCAGATCTCCGGGGGAGCTGTTTTTT.

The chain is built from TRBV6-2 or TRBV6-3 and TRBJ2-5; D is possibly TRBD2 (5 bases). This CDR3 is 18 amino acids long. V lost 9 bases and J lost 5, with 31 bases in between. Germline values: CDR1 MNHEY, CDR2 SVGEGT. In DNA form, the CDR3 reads TGTGCCAGTAAAACGGTAGGATGGGGAGAAGGGCCGAGGGAGACCCAGTACTTC. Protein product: CASKTVGWGEGPRETQYF.

The CDR3 bases are TGCAGTGCCGGACAGGGAATAGATGAAGCTTTCTTT. It encodes CSAGQGIDEAFF. The chain recombines TRBV20-1 with TRBJ1-1; 8 positions agree with TRBD1. Germline V lookup: CDR1 DFQATT, CDR2 SNEGSKA (reference sequence). Trimming took 6 bases from V and 7 from J; bases not matched to a gene: 7. The CDR3 runs to 12 residues.

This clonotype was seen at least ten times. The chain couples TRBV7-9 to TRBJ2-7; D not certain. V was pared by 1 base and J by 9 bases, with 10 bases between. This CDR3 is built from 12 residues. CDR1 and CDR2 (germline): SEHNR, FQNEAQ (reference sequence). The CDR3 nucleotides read TGTGCCAGCAGCTTAGAGGCTACGGGGCAGTACTTC. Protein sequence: CASSLEATGQYF. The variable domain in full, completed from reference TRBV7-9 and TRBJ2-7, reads DTGVSQNPRHKITKRGQNVTFRCDPISEHNRLYWYRQTLGQGPEFLTYFQNEAQLEKSRLLSDRFSAERPKGSFSTLEIQRTEQGDSAMYLCASSLEATGQYFGPGTRLTVT.

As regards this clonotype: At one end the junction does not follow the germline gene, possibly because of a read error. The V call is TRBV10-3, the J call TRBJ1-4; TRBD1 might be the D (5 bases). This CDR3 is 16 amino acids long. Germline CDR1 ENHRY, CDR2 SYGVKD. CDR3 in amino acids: CASSLRDGATNEKLFF. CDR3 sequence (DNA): TGTGCCAGCAGTCTCCGGGACGGTGCAACTAATGAAAAACTGTTTTTT.

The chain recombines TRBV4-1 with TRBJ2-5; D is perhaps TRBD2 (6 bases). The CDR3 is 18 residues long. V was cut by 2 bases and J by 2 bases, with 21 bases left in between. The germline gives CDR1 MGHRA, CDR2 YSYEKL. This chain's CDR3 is CASSQQGFGGNNQETQYF. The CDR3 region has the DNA TGCGCCAGCAGCCAACAGGGTTTTGGCGGGAATAATCAAGAGACCCAGTACTTC.

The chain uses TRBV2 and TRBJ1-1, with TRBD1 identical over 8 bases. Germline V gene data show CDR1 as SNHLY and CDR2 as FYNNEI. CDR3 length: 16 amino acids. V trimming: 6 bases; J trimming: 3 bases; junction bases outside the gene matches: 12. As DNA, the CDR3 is TGTGCCAGCAGGACGGGGCAGGGGGCGCAGGACACTGAAGCTTTCTTT. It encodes CASRTGQGAQDTEAFF. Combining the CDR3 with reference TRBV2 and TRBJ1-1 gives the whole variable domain EPEVTQTPSHQVTQMGQEVILRCVPISNHLYFYWYRQILGQKVEFLVSFYNNEISEKSEIFDDQFSVERPDGSNFTLKIRSTKLEDSAMYFCASRTGQGAQDTEAFFGQGTRLTVV.

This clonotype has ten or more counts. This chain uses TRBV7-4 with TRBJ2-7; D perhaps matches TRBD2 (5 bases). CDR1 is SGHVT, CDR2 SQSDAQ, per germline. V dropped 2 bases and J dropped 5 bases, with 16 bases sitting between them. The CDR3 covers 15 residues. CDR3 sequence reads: CASSLLGRGLHEQYF. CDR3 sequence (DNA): TGTGCCAGCAGCTTACTTGGTCGGGGTCTCCACGAGCAGTACTTC.

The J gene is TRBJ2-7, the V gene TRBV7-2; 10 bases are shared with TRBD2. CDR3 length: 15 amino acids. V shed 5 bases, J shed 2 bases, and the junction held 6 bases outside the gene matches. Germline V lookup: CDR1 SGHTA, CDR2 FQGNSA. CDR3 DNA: TGTGCCAGCAGCGCCGCCGGGACTAGCGCCTACGAGCAGTACTTC. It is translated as CASSAAGTSAYEQYF.

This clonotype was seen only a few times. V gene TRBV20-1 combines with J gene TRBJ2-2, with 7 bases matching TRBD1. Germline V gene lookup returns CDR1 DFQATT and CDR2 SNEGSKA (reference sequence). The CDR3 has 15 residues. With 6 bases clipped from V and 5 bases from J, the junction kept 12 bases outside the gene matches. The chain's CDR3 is CSADPPAGGTGELFF. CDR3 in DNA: TGCAGTGCCGACCCGCCGGCAGGGGGAACCGGGGAGCTGTTTTTT.

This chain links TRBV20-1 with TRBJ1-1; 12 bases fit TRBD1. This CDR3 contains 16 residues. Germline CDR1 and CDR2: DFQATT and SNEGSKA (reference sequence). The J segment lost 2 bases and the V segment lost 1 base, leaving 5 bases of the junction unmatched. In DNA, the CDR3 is TGCAGTGCTAGAGCAGGGACAGGGGGCGTAAACACTGAAGCTTTCTTT. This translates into CSARAGTGGVNTEAFF.

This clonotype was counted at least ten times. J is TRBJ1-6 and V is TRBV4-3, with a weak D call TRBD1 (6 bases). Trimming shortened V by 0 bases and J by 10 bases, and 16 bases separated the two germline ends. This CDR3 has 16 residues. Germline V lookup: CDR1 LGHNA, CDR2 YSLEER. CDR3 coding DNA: TGCGCCAGCAGCCAAGATTTACAGGGCGTATTCTCACCCCTCCACTTT. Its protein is CASSQDLQGVFSPLHF.

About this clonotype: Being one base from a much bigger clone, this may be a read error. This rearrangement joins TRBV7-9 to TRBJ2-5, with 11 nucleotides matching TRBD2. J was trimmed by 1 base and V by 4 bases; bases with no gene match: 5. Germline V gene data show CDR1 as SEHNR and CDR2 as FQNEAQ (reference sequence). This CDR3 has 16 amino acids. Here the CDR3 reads CASSSRLAGFQETQYF. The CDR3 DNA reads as TGTGCCAGCAGCTCACGACTAGCGGGGTTCCAAGAGACCCAGTACTTC.

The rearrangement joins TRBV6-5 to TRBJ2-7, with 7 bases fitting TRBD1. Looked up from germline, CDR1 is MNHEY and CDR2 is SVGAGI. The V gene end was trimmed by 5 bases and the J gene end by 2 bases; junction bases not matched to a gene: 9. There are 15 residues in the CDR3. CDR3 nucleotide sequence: TGTGCCAGCAGTGAAGCGACAGGGAATACCTACGAGCAGTACTTC. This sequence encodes CASSEATGNTYEQYF.